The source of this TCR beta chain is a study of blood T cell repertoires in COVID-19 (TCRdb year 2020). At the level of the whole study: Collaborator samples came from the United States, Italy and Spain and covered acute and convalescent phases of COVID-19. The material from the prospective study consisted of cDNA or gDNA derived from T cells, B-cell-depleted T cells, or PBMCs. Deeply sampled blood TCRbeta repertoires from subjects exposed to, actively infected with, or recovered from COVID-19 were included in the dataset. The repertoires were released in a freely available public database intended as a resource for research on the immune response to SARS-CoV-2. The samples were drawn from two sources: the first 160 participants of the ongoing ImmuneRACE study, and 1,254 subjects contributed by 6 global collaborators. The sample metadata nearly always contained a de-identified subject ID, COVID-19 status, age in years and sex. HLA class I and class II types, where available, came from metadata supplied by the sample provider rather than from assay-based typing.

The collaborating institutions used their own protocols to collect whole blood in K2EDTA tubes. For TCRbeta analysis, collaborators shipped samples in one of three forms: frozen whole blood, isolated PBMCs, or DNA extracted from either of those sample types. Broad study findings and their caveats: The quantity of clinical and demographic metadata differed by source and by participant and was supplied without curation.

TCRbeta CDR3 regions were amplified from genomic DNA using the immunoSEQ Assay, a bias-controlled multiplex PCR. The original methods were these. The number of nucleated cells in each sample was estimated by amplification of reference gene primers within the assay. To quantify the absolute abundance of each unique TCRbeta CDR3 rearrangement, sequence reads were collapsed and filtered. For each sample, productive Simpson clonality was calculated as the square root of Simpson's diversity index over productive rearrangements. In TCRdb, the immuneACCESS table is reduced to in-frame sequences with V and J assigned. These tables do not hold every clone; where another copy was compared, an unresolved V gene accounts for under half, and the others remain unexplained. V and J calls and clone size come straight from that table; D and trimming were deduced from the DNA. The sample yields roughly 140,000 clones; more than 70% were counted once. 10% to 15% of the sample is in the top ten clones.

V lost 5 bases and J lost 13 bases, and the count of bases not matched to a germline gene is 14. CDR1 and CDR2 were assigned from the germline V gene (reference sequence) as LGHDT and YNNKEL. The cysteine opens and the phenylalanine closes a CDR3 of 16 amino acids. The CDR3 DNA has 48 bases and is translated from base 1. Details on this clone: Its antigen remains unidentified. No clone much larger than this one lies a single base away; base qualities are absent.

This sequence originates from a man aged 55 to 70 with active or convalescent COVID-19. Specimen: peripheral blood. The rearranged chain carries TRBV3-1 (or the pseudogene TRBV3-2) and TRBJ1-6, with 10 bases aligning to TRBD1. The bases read TGTGCCAGCAGCGATAGGGGAAGGACAGGGGGTGATCCCCTCCACTTT. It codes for CASSDRGRTGGDPLHF.